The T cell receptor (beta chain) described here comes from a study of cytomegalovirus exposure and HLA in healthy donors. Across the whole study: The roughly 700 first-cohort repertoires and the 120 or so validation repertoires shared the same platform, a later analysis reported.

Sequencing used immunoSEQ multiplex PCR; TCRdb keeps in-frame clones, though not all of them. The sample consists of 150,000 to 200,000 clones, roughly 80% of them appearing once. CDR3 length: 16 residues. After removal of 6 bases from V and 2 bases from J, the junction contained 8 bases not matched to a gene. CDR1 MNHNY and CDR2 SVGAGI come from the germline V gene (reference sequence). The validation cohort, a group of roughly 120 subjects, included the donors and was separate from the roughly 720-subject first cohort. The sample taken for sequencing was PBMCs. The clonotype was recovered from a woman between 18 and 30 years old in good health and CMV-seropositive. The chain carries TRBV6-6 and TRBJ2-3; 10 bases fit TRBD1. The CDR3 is CASRNSGTGDTDTQYF. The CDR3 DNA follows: TGTGCCAGCAGGAATTCCGGGACAGGGGACACAGATACGCAGTATTTT.